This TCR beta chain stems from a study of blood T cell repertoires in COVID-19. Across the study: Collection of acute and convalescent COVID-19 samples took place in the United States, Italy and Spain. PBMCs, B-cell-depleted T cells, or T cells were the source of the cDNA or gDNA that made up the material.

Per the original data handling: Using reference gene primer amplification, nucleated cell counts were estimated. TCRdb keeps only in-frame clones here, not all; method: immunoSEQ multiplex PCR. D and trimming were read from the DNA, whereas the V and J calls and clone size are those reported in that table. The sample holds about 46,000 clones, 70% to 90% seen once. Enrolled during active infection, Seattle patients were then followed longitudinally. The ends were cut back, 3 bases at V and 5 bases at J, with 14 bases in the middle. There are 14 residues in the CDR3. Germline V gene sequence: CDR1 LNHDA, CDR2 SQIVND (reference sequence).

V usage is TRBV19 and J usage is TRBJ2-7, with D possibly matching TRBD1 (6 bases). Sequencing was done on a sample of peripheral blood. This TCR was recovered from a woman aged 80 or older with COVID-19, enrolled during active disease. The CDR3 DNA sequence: TGTGCCAGTAGTATGACCCTTGGGGGCCACGAGCAGTACTTC. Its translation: CASSMTLGGHEQYF.